The rows below give T cell receptor beta chains drawn from one sample of a study of blood T cell repertoires in COVID-19. Sequencing was performed with immunoSEQ multiplex PCR; in TCRdb, only in-frame clones are kept and a portion is missing. Among about 130,000 clones listed, 80% to 85% were seen once. Sequenced input: peripheral blood. The receptors originated from a man aged 55 to 69 with acute or convalescent COVID-19. The CDR3 runs from the conserved cysteine through the conserved F or W. D genes are given only for firm matches. Part of the rows lack a size; the others show once, few, many or a class for expanded clones.

cdr3_aa: CASSRAESSYNEQFF
cdr3_nt: TGTGCCAGCTCACGGGCTGAGAGCTCCTACAATGAGCAGTTCTTC
clone_size: -
j_call: TRBJ2-1
d_call: -
cdr3_length: 15
v_call: TRBV18

cdr3_aa: CASSSGVNEETQYF
cdr3_nt: TGTGCCAGCAGTTCAGGGGTAAACGAAGAGACCCAGTACTTC
clone_size: few
j_call: TRBJ2-5
d_call: -
cdr3_length: 14
v_call: TRBV7-6

cdr3_aa: CASSFWGQEKKQFF
cdr3_nt: TGTGCCAGCAGTTTTTGGGGACAGGAAAAGAAGCAGTTCTTC
clone_size: once
j_call: TRBJ2-1
d_call: TRBD1
cdr3_length: 14
v_call: TRBV27

cdr3_aa: CASSPEQSSGNTIYF
cdr3_nt: TGTGCCAGCTCACCAGAACAGAGCTCTGGAAACACCATATATTTT
clone_size: -
j_call: TRBJ1-3
d_call: -
cdr3_length: 15
v_call: TRBV18

cdr3_aa: CASSDGPAGELETQYF
cdr3_nt: TGTGCCAGCAGTGATGGTCCAGCGGGAGAATTGGAGACCCAGTACTTC
clone_size: -
j_call: TRBJ2-5
d_call: TRBD2
cdr3_length: 16
v_call: TRBV2

cdr3_aa: CAWSVSGGPQDTQYF
cdr3_nt: TGTGCCTGGAGTGTAAGCGGGGGGCCGCAAGATACGCAGTATTTT
clone_size: once
j_call: TRBJ2-3
d_call: TRBD2
cdr3_length: 15
v_call: TRBV30

cdr3_aa: CASRGTGTYNEQFF
cdr3_nt: TGTGCCAGCAGAGGGACAGGGACCTACAATGAGCAGTTCTTC
clone_size: -
j_call: TRBJ2-1
d_call: TRBD1
cdr3_length: 14
v_call: TRBV6-5

cdr3_aa: CATTWDRTQNYGYTF
cdr3_nt: TGTGCCACTACTTGGGACAGGACCCAAAACTATGGCTACACCTTC
clone_size: -
j_call: TRBJ1-2
d_call: TRBD1
cdr3_length: 15
v_call: TRBV19

cdr3_aa: CSASSSGSWQETQYF
cdr3_nt: TGCAGTGCTAGTTCGAGCGGGAGTTGGCAAGAGACCCAGTACTTC
clone_size: -
j_call: TRBJ2-5
d_call: TRBD2
cdr3_length: 15
v_call: TRBV20-1

cdr3_aa: CASSGGTGGTGELFF
cdr3_nt: TGTGCCAGCAGCGGGGGGACAGGGGGCACCGGGGAGCTGTTTTTT
clone_size: -
j_call: TRBJ2-2
d_call: TRBD1
cdr3_length: 15
v_call: TRBV9

cdr3_aa: CAISGLQAGGSYEQYF
cdr3_nt: TGTGCCATTTCGGGTCTCCAAGCGGGAGGGTCCTACGAGCAGTACTTC
clone_size: -
j_call: TRBJ2-7
d_call: TRBD2
cdr3_length: 16
v_call: TRBV10-3

cdr3_aa: CASSLGGRETQYF
cdr3_nt: TGCGCCAGCAGCTTAGGCGGGAGAGAGACCCAGTACTTC
clone_size: -
j_call: TRBJ2-5
d_call: TRBD2
cdr3_length: 13
v_call: TRBV5-1

cdr3_aa: CASSQAQAGATRGYTF
cdr3_nt: TGTGCCAGCAGCCAAGCCCAAGCGGGGGCCACAAGGGGCTACACCTTC
clone_size: few
j_call: TRBJ1-2
d_call: -
cdr3_length: 16
v_call: TRBV3-1/TRBV3-2

cdr3_aa: CASSEGTGQGTNEKLFF
cdr3_nt: TGTGCCAGCAGTGAGGGGACAGGCCAGGGAACTAATGAAAAACTGTTTTTT
clone_size: -
j_call: TRBJ1-4
d_call: TRBD1
cdr3_length: 17
v_call: TRBV6-4

cdr3_aa: CASTSLGGGDTQYF
cdr3_nt: TGCGCCAGCACCTCGCTCGGGGGAGGAGATACGCAGTATTTT
clone_size: -
j_call: TRBJ2-3
d_call: -
cdr3_length: 14
v_call: TRBV5-1

cdr3_aa: CASSIFRDLRGETQYF
cdr3_nt: TGTGCCAGCAGCATCTTCCGGGACTTACGAGGGGAGACCCAGTACTTC
clone_size: -
j_call: TRBJ2-5
d_call: -
cdr3_length: 16
v_call: TRBV7-6

cdr3_aa: CASSPGTGLETQYF
cdr3_nt: TGTGCCAGCAGTCCCGGGACAGGGTTAGAGACCCAGTACTTC
clone_size: -
j_call: TRBJ2-5
d_call: TRBD1
cdr3_length: 14
v_call: TRBV27

cdr3_aa: CASSPRTEYTGELFF
cdr3_nt: TGTGCCAGCAGTCCGCGGACAGAATACACCGGGGAGCTGTTTTTT
clone_size: -
j_call: TRBJ2-2
d_call: -
cdr3_length: 15
v_call: TRBV27

cdr3_aa: CASSLGQGEQYF
cdr3_nt: TGTGCCAGCAGTCTCGGACAGGGAGAGCAGTACTTC
clone_size: -
j_call: TRBJ2-7
d_call: TRBD1
cdr3_length: 12
v_call: TRBV12-3/TRBV12-4

cdr3_aa: CASSVDPYYTGELFF
cdr3_nt: TGTGCCAGCAGCGTAGATCCGTACTACACCGGGGAGCTGTTTTTT
clone_size: once
j_call: TRBJ2-2
d_call: -
cdr3_length: 15
v_call: TRBV9

cdr3_aa: CASSLVGGSYNEQFF
cdr3_nt: TGTGCCAGCAGCTTAGTGGGGGGCTCCTACAATGAGCAGTTCTTC
clone_size: -
j_call: TRBJ2-1
d_call: -
cdr3_length: 15
v_call: TRBV13

cdr3_aa: CAWSAGFTEAFF
cdr3_nt: TGTGCCTGGAGTGCCGGTTTCACTGAAGCTTTCTTT
clone_size: -
j_call: TRBJ1-1
d_call: -
cdr3_length: 12
v_call: TRBV30

cdr3_aa: CASSKVTWTGVNYGYTF
cdr3_nt: TGTGCCAGCAGCAAAGTTACTTGGACAGGGGTTAACTATGGCTACACCTTC
clone_size: -
j_call: TRBJ1-2
d_call: -
cdr3_length: 17
v_call: TRBV21-1

cdr3_aa: CATSRDLSTGELFF
cdr3_nt: TGTGCCACCAGCAGAGATCTTAGCACCGGGGAGCTGTTTTTT
clone_size: -
j_call: TRBJ2-2
d_call: -
cdr3_length: 14
v_call: TRBV15

cdr3_aa: CASRGQGADEQYF
cdr3_nt: TGCGCCAGCAGGGGTCAGGGGGCCGACGAGCAGTACTTC
clone_size: -
j_call: TRBJ2-7
d_call: TRBD1
cdr3_length: 13
v_call: TRBV5-1

cdr3_aa: CAWSGPTGGSYNEQFF
cdr3_nt: TGTGCCTGGAGTGGACCGACAGGGGGCTCCTACAATGAGCAGTTCTTC
clone_size: -
j_call: TRBJ2-1
d_call: TRBD1
cdr3_length: 16
v_call: TRBV30